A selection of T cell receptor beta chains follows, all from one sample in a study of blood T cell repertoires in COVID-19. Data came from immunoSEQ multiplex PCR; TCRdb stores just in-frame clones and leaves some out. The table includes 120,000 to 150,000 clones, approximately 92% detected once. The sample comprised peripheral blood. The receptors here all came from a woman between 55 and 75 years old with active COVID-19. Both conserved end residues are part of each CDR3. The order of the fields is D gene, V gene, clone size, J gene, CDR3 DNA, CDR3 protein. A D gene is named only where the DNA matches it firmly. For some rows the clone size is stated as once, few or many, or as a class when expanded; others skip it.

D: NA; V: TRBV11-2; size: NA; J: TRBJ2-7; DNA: TGTGCCAGCAGCCTAGGGCCGGGTTACGAGCAGTACTTC; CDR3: CASSLGPGYEQYF
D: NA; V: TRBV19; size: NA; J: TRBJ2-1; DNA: TGTGCCAGTAGTTTCTTAGCGAGCTCCTACAATGAGCAGTTCTTC; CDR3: CASSFLASSYNEQFF
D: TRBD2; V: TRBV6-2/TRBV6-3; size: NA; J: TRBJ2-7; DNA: TGTGCCAGCAGTTACTCTAGACTAGCGGGAGGACCATCCAAATACGAGCAGTACTTC; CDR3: CASSYSRLAGGPSKYEQYF
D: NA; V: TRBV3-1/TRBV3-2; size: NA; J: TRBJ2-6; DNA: TGTGCCAGCAGCCCAGTGAGGAGCTCTGGGGCCAACGTCCTGACTTTC; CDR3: CASSPVRSSGANVLTF
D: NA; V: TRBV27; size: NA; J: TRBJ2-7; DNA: TGTGCCAGCAGTTTAGGGGCTCCCCCTTCCTACGAGCAGTACTTC; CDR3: CASSLGAPPSYEQYF
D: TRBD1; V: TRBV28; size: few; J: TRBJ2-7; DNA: TGTGCCAGCAGCTATTCGACAGGGTACGAGCAGTACTTC; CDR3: CASSYSTGYEQYF
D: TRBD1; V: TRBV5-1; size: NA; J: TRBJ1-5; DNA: TGCGCCAGCAGCCCGGACGGACAGGGCAATCAGCCCCAGCATTTT; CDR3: CASSPDGQGNQPQHF
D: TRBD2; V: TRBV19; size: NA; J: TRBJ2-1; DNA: TGTGCCAGTAGTAGCGGGAGATACAATGAGCAGTTCTTC; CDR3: CASSSGRYNEQFF
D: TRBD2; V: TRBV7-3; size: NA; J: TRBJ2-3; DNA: TGTGCCAGCAGCTTAGAAGGGACTAGCGGGAGGGCCAACACAGATACGCAGTATTTT; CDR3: CASSLEGTSGRANTDTQYF
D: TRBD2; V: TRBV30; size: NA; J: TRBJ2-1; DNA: TGTGCCTGGAGTGGGGGAGCGGGAGGGTATGAGCAGTTCTTC; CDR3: CAWSGGAGGYEQFF
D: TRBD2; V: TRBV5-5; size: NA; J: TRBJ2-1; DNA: TGTGCCAGCAGCTTGCCTGGACTAGCGGGGTACAATGAGCAGTTCTTC; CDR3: CASSLPGLAGYNEQFF
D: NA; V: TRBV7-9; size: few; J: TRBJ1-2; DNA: TGTGCCAGCAGCCCGATGGGGGGTGCTAACTATGGCTACACCTTC; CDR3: CASSPMGGANYGYTF
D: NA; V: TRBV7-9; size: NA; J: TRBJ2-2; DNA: TGTGCCAGCATCCTACCTACCGGGGAGCTGTTTTTT; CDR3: CASILPTGELFF
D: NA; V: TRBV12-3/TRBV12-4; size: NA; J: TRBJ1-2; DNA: TGTGCCAGCAGCCTCGACAGACCCTATGGCTACACCTTC; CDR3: CASSLDRPYGYTF
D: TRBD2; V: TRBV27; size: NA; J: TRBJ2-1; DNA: TGTGCCAGCAGTTCCGCGATTGGACTAGCGGGCTGGAATGAGCAGTTCTTC; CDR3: CASSSAIGLAGWNEQFF
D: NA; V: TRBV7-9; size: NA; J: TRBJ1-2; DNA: TGTGCCAGCAGCTTAGCCCAGGAATTTCGTGGCTACACCTTC; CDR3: CASSLAQEFRGYTF
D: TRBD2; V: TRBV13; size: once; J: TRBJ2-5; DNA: TGTGCCAGCAGCAAACGGACTAGCGGGAGGGCCGGGGAGACCCAGTACTTC; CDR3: CASSKRTSGRAGETQYF
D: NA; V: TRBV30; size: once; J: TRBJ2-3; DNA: TGTGCCTGGAGTGTACGGTTACCGACAGATACGCAGTATTTT; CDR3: CAWSVRLPTDTQYF
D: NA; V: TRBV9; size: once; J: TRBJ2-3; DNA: TGTGCCAGCAGCGTAGCCTTCACAGATACGCAGTATTTT; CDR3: CASSVAFTDTQYF
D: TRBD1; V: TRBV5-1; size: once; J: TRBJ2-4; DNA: TGCGCCAGCAGCTTACCTAGGCTGACAGGGGGCGGTCTCATCGGCAAAAACATTCAGTACTTC; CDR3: CASSLPRLTGGGLIGKNIQYF
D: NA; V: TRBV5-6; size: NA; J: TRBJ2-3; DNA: TGTGCCAGCAGCTTGCCGGCTCAGCGCGGCTACAACAACAATACGCAGTATTTT; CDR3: CASSLPAQRGYNNNTQYF
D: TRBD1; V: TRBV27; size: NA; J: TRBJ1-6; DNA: TGTGCCAGCAGTCCACAGGGGGCAAATTCACCCCTCCACTTT; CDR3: CASSPQGANSPLHF
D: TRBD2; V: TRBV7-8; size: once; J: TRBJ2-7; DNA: TGTGCCAGCAGCCCTCTCCTCAGCGGGAGGGGGTACGAGCAGTACTTC; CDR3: CASSPLLSGRGYEQYF
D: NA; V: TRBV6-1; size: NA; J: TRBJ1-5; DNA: TGTGCCAGCAGTGAATCGGGGTCCTATCGGCCCCAGCATTTT; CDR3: CASSESGSYRPQHF
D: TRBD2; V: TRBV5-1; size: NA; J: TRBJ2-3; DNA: TGCGCCAGCAGCCCGACTAGCGGGAGGCAAGGTGGGGAGGAAGATACGCAGTATTTT; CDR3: CASSPTSGRQGGEEDTQYF
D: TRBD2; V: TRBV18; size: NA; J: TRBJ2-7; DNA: TGTGCCAGCTCACCTCGACGACTAGCGGGACCCTACGAGCAGTACTTC; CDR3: CASSPRRLAGPYEQYF
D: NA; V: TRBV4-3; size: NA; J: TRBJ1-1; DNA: TGCGCCAGCAGCCAGGTTGGAGTTTCGACTCGCCCTAACACTGAAGCTTTCTTT; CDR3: CASSQVGVSTRPNTEAFF
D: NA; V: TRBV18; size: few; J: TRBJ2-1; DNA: TGTGCCAGCTCATGGAGCTTGGGAGGGGGCAATGAGCAGTTCTTC; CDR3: CASSWSLGGGNEQFF
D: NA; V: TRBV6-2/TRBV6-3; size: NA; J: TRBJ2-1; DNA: TGTGCCAGCAGTTACTCGTGGGAGGGGGGTGAGCAGTTCTTC; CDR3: CASSYSWEGGEQFF
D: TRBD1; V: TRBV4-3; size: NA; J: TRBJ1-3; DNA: TGCGCCAGCAGCCAAGAACAGGGGGCCGGAGCAAACACCATATATTTT; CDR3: CASSQEQGAGANTIYF
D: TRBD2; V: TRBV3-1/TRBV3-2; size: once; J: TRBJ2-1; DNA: TGTGCCAGCAGCCAAGATGGGGCTAGCGGAGGAGAGCAGTTCTTC; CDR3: CASSQDGASGGEQFF
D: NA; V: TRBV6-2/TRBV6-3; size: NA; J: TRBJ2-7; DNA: TGTGCCAGCAGTTACTCGGCTGAAAAAACCTACGAGCAGTACTTC; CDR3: CASSYSAEKTYEQYF
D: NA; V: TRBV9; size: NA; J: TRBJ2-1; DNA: TGTGCCAGCAGCGTAGACCCAGCGCCCTACAATGAGCAGTTCTTC; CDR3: CASSVDPAPYNEQFF
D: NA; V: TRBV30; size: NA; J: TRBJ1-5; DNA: TGTGCCTGGAGTGTTAGTTGGGATAGGGGGATCAATCAGCCCCAGCATTTT; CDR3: CAWSVSWDRGINQPQHF
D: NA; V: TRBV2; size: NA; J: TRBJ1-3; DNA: TGTGCCAGCAGTGGGTGGCAGGGCGATTTAGGAAACACCATATATTTT; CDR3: CASSGWQGDLGNTIYF
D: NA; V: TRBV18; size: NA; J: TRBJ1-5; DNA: TGTGCCAGCTCACCACCGGGCAGTGGTAATCAGCCCCAGCATTTT; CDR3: CASSPPGSGNQPQHF
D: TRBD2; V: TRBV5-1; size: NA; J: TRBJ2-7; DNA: TGCGCCAGCAGCCGGGGGACTAGCGGGAGAAGCTACGAGCAGTACTTC; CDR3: CASSRGTSGRSYEQYF
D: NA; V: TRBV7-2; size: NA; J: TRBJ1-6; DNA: TGTGCCAGCAGCTTGAGGCTGGCAGGGGAATCACCCCTCCACTTT; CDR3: CASSLRLAGESPLHF
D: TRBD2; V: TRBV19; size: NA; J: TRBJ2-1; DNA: TGTGCCAGCCTAGGACTAGGCCAACTTAATGAGCAGTTCTTC; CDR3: CASLGLGQLNEQFF
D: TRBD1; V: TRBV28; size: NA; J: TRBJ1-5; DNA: TGTGCCAGCAGCCTGGGACAGGCAACCAATCAGCCCCAGCATTTT; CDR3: CASSLGQATNQPQHF
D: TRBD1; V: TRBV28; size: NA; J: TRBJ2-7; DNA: TGTGCCAGCAGTATCGGGACAGGACCGCCCTACGAGCAGTACTTC; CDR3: CASSIGTGPPYEQYF
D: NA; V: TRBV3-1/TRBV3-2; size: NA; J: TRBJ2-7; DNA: TGTGCCAGCAGCCAGGAACCGCAGGTGATCCACGAGCAGTACTTC; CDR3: CASSQEPQVIHEQYF
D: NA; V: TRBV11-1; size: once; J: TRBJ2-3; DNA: TGTGCCAGCAGCATTACCTATAGCACAGATACGCAGTATTTT; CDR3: CASSITYSTDTQYF
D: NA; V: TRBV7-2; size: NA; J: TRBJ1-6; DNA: TGTGCCAGCAGCTTAACAGGCAACCGGCTTTCACCCCTCCACTTT; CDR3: CASSLTGNRLSPLHF
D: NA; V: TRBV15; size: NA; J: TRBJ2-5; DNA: TGTGCCACCAGCAGGGACAGCCGGGAGACCCAGTACTTC; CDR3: CATSRDSRETQYF
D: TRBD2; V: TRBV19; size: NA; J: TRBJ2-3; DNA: TGTGCCAGTAGTAGACGGGAGGGCCGTGCAGATACGCAGTATTTT; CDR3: CASSRREGRADTQYF
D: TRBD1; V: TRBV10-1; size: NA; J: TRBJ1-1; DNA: TGCGCCAGCAGTGGAGGATGGGACAGGGGGCTATTTGAAGCTTTCTTT; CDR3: CASSGGWDRGLFEAFF
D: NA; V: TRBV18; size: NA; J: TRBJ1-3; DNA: TGTGCCAGCTCACCCGCCACGGGACTGCGCTCTGGAAACACCATATATTTT; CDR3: CASSPATGLRSGNTIYF
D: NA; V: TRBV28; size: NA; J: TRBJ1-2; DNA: TGTGCCAGCAGTTTGGGGCAGTCTCAGGGAGGATATGGCTACACCTTC; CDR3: CASSLGQSQGGYGYTF
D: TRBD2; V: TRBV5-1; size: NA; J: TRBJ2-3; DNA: TGCGCCAGCAGCGTGGGACTAGCGGGAATTACAGATACGCAGTATTTT; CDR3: CASSVGLAGITDTQYF
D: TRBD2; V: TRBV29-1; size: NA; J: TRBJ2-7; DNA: TGCAGCGTTACGCGGTCGGGGGACTACATACGGGGCGAGCAGTACTTC; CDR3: CSVTRSGDYIRGEQYF